This T cell receptor beta chain was obtained from a study of cytomegalovirus exposure and HLA in healthy donors. The PCR made use of 60 Vbeta and 13 Jbeta primers. Assay: immunoSEQ multiplex PCR; the TCRdb copy retains only in-frame clones and omits some. The sample contains over 30,000 clones, more than 80% of which appear only once. V lost 4 bases, J lost 1 base, and 14 bases lay in between. The CDR3 spans 15 residues. From germline, CDR1 is SGDLS and CDR2 YYNGEE. This sequence was found in a male donor in good health and CMV-seronegative. This chain uses TRBV9 with TRBJ2-5; the D gene is possibly TRBD2 (7 bases). The source material was PBMCs. CDR3 residues: CASSPGGGGQETQYF. The CDR3 region has the DNA TGTGCCAGCAGCCCCGGAGGGGGGGGCCAAGAGACCCAGTACTTC. Full variable domain (outside the CDR3, taken from reference TRBV9 and TRBJ2-5): DSGVTQTPKHLITATGQRVTLRCSPRSGDLSVYWYQQSLDQGLQFLIQYYNGEERAKGNILERFSAQQFPDLHSELNLSSLELGDSALYFCASSPGGGGQETQYFGPGTRLLVL.